This T cell receptor (beta chain) was recovered during a study of cytomegalovirus exposure and HLA in healthy donors. The CDR3 length is 16 residues. The V gene lost 1 base and the J gene lost 0 bases, with 7 bases spanning the gap. Germline CDR1 and CDR2: SGHTA and FQGNSA. A multiplex PCR was run with 60 Vbeta primers and 13 Jbeta primers. Clones were sequenced by immunoSEQ multiplex PCR, and TCRdb holds only the in-frame ones, with some missing. The repertoire holds approximately 75,000 clones, with roughly 71% as singletons. The clonotype comes from a woman aged 55-69 years in good health and CMV-seropositive. Sequencing input: PBMCs. V is TRBV7-2 and J is TRBJ2-6, with D tentatively TRBD2 (6 bases). CDR3 nucleotides: TGTGCCAGCAGCTTAGTCGGGGGCTCTGGGGCCAACGTCCTGACTTTC. Translation gives CASSLVGGSGANVLTF.